The next 29 T cell receptor beta chains were all read from a single sample in a study of shared clonotypes between healthy human individuals (dated by TCRdb to the early 2020s). The library was produced with the immunoSEQ multiplex PCR assay. TCRdb limited this immuneACCESS table to in-frame rearrangements with V and J called. A share of clones is missing; checked studies link under half to unresolved V genes, and the rest is unexplained. This sample lists roughly 810,000 clones; 96% were detected once. Of the sample, 0.2% to 0.25% is held by the ten largest clones. For the CD8 naive samples, CD45RO-negative cells were positively selected for CCR7, yielding a CD45RA+CCR7+ population from which TemRA cells were excluded. Sample: naive CD8+ T cells sorted from blood. The meaning of the sample's cell subset or site label: CD45RA+CCR7+. The receptors derive from a man aged 25-40 years in good health.

Only one count was recorded for this clone. This chain connects TRBV4-3 to TRBJ1-1; no firm D call. Germline CDR1 is LGHNA and CDR2 is YSLEER. The CDR3 has 13 residues. Trimming took off 4 bases at V and 11 bases at J, with 17 bases between the two ends. For the CDR3, the DNA is TGCGCCAGCAGCCCACATCGCGGCAGTGCGGCTTTCTTT. Its protein product is CASSPHRGSAAFF.

The gene calls are TRBV29-1 and TRBJ2-1; tentatively, D is TRBD1 (5 bases). Germline V lookup: CDR1 SQVTM, CDR2 ANQGSEA. The V gene lost 2 bases and the J gene lost 2 bases, with 16 bases spanning the gap. This CDR3 is 16 amino acids long. The CDR3 region has the DNA TGCAGCGTTGAATTTACAGGTATTACGGCCTACAATGAGCAGTTCTTC. This translates into CSVEFTGITAYNEQFF.

The V and J genes are TRBV19 and TRBJ2-2; D gene uncertain. V dropped 7 bases and J dropped 1 base, with 13 bases sitting between them. Germline V gene sequence: CDR1 LNHDA, CDR2 SQIVND (reference sequence). The length of the CDR3 is 15 residues. CDR3 DNA sequence: TGTGCCAGTACCGCCCCAAGGGTGAACACCGGGGAGCTGTTTTTT. Its protein is CASTAPRVNTGELFF.

J is TRBJ2-3 and V is TRBV29-1; 10 bases line up with TRBD2. This CDR3 has 16 amino acids. Germline V gene data show CDR1 as SQVTM and CDR2 as ANQGSEA. With 2 bases clipped from V and 1 base from J, the junction kept 6 bases outside the gene matches. This CDR3 is CSVELASGSRTDTQYF. The CDR3 coding sequence is TGCAGCGTTGAATTAGCTAGCGGGAGTCGCACAGATACGCAGTATTTT.

This chain connects TRBV7-9 to TRBJ2-7; 10 positions match TRBD1. The CDR3 covers 13 residues. The V gene's germline CDR1 is SEHNR and CDR2 FQNEAQ (reference sequence). J was trimmed by 3 bases and V by 8 bases; bases with no gene match: 4. The DNA of the CDR3 is TGTGCCAGCTTAGGACAGGGGGGCTACGAGCAGTACTTC. It encodes CASLGQGGYEQYF.

J is TRBJ1-4 and V is TRBV2; D not resolved. The CDR3 runs to 14 residues. The germline V and J ends were trimmed by 5 bases and 5 bases, with 12 bases remaining between them. Germline values: CDR1 SNHLY, CDR2 FYNNEI. The CDR3 sequence: CASSKDGLNEKLFF. CDR3 nucleotides: TGTGCCAGCAGTAAGGACGGACTCAATGAAAAACTGTTTTTT.

The V and J genes are TRBV5-8 and TRBJ2-3; tentatively, D is TRBD2 (5 bases). V lost 2 bases and J 3 bases, leaving 13 bases between the germline ends. CDR1 is SGHTS, CDR2 YDEGEE, per germline. The CDR3 runs to 15 residues. CDR3 in DNA: TGTGCCAGCAGCTTTCGACTATCTCTAACAGATACGCAGTATTTT. Amino acids: CASSFRLSLTDTQYF.

The rearrangement links TRBV27 to TRBJ2-1, with D perhaps TRBD1 (5 bases). CDR3 length: 16 amino acids. The germline V gene has CDR1 MNHEY and CDR2 SMNVEV (reference sequence). V lost 5 bases and J lost 5, with 19 bases in between. The CDR3 DNA reads as TGTGCCAGCAGTCCAATTGACAGAGCCCTAAACAATGAGCAGTTCTTC. Translated: CASSPIDRALNNEQFF.

The rearrangement uses TRBV7-9 and TRBJ2-7; 10 positions agree with TRBD1. This CDR3 contains 16 residues. Germline values: CDR1 SEHNR, CDR2 FQNEAQ (reference sequence). V lost 6 bases to trimming and J lost 3 bases; unmatched junction nucleotides: 11. The CDR3 sequence is CASRGGTGTGDYEQYF. The CDR3 coding sequence is TGTGCCAGCAGGGGGGGCACCGGGACAGGGGACTACGAGCAGTACTTC.

The chain uses TRBV7-6 and TRBJ1-1, with D tentatively TRBD1 (5 bases). This CDR3 comprises 15 residues. The V gene lost 2 bases and the J gene lost 3 bases, with 13 bases spanning the gap. CDR1 and CDR2 from the germline V gene are SGHVS and FNYEAQ. The CDR3 is CASSLRAEGDTEAFF. The CDR3 DNA sequence: TGTGCCAGCAGCTTAAGGGCAGAAGGGGACACTGAAGCTTTCTTT.

The CDR3 DNA follows: TGTGCCAGCAGTTTATCGCGGGGGGCGCGTGGGGAGACCCAGTACTTC. Amino acid sequence: CASSLSRGARGETQYF. The chain couples TRBV27 to TRBJ2-5; 8 bases agree with TRBD2. V lost 0 bases, J lost 5 bases, and 8 bases stayed unmatched. This CDR3 comprises 16 residues. Germline-derived CDR1 and CDR2 are MNHEY and SMNVEV (reference sequence).

J is TRBJ1-5 and V is TRBV28; D is unclear. Deletions cut 11 bases from V and 5 bases from J, with 7 bases between. Germline CDR1 and CDR2: MDHEN and SYDVKM. CDR3 length: 10 residues. CDR3 DNA: TGTGCCGTCGGGGATCAGCCCCAGCATTTT. It codes for CAVGDQPQHF.

V is TRBV2 and J is TRBJ2-7, with 9 positions matching TRBD1. From germline, CDR1 is SNHLY and CDR2 FYNNEI. J lost 3 bases, V lost 7 bases, and 1 base had no gene match. The CDR3 consists of 12 residues. The CDR3 loop is CASMTGGYEQYF. The DNA for the CDR3 is TGTGCCAGCATGACAGGGGGCTACGAGCAGTACTTC.

This clone was found once. The V and J genes are TRBV11-2 and TRBJ2-7; D might be TRBD1 (6 bases). The CDR3 loop spans 16 amino acids. The V end lost 3 bases, the J end lost 4 bases, and 19 bases lay between the germline ends. Germline V lookup: CDR1 SGHAT, CDR2 FQNNGV. The CDR3 region has the DNA TGTGCCAGCAGCTTCCGCGGTGGTTGGACAGAATACGAGCAGTACTTC. It is translated as CASSFRGGWTEYEQYF. The variable domain in full, with the rest retrieved from reference TRBV11-2 and TRBJ2-7, is EAGVAQSPRYKIIEKRQSVAFWCNPISGHATLYWYQQILGQGPKLLIQFQNNGVVDDSQLPKDRFSAERLKGVDSTLKIQPAKLEDSAVYLCASSFRGGWTEYEQYFGPGTRLTVT.

The V gene is TRBV5-5, the J gene TRBJ1-2, with TRBD1 identical over 12 bases. The germline V gene encodes CDR1 SGHKS and CDR2 YYEKEE (reference sequence). The CDR3 totals 14 residues. The V and J ends lost 5 bases and 6 bases, in that order; junction bases with no gene match: 5. The CDR3 here is CASRPRDRGHGYTF. CDR3 in DNA: TGTGCCAGCAGACCCCGGGACAGGGGGCATGGCTACACCTTC.

The rearrangement joins TRBV7-9 to TRBJ2-7; 8 bases align to TRBD1. The CDR3 is 15 amino acids. The trim removed 5 bases at V and 1 base at J, leaving 7 bases unmatched. The germline V gene encodes CDR1 SEHNR and CDR2 FQNEAQ (reference sequence). The CDR3 is CASSRTGSRSYEQYF. The CDR3, as DNA: TGTGCCAGCAGCAGGACAGGGAGTCGGTCCTACGAGCAGTACTTC.

This clone was picked up one time. This chain uses TRBV7-2 with TRBJ2-7, with D perhaps matching TRBD2 (6 bases). This CDR3 region has 15 residues. Trimming removed 1 base from V and 6 bases from J, with 16 bases in between. Germline lookup yields CDR1 SGHTA and CDR2 FQGNSA. The CDR3 protein is CASSLVAGLAGEQYF. CDR3 sequence (DNA): TGTGCCAGCAGCTTAGTTGCGGGACTCGCAGGCGAGCAGTACTTC.

In this sample, this clone turned up once. The chain recombines TRBV14 with TRBJ2-2; TRBD2 matches at 7 bases. The V segment lost 1 base and the J segment 5 bases; nucleotides outside the gene matches: 10. Germline V CDR1 and CDR2: SGHDN, FVKESK. The CDR3 loop spans 17 amino acids. CDR3 sequence: CASSQGLAGVATGELFF. The CDR3 DNA reads TGTGCCAGCAGCCAAGGTCTCGCGGGGGTGGCGACCGGGGAGCTGTTTTTT.

The rearrangement joins TRBV4-1 to TRBJ1-1, with D possibly being TRBD1 (6 bases). Germline V gene data show CDR1 as MGHRA and CDR2 as YSYEKL. This CDR3 region has 15 residues. V was clipped by 10 bases and J by 4 bases, with 22 bases between them. The CDR3 is CATGAGVSSGTEAFF. For the CDR3, the DNA is TGCGCCACTGGGGCAGGGGTTTCTTCGGGCACTGAAGCTTTCTTT.

The V call is TRBV9, the J call TRBJ2-1; D is undetermined. The length of the CDR3 is 15 residues. Germline V lookup: CDR1 SGDLS, CDR2 YYNGEE. Deletions cut 3 bases from V and 10 bases from J, with 20 bases between. CDR3 residues: CASSGTGGTRREQFF. DNA of the CDR3: TGTGCCAGCAGCGGGACGGGCGGAACACGCCGCGAGCAGTTCTTC. Variable domain in full (rest from reference TRBV9 and TRBJ2-1): DSGVTQTPKHLITATGQRVTLRCSPRSGDLSVYWYQQSLDQGLQFLIQYYNGEERAKGNILERFSAQQFPDLHSELNLSSLELGDSALYFCASSGTGGTRREQFFGPGTRLTVL.

The chain has TRBV11-2 and TRBJ2-1; TRBD2 matches at 12 bases. CDR1 and CDR2 (germline): SGHAT, FQNNGV. V shed 7 bases and J 2 bases; nucleotides not matched to a gene: 6. The CDR3 consists of 16 residues. Written as DNA, the CDR3 is TGTGCCAGCAACGGACTAGCGGGGCCTACCTACAATGAGCAGTTCTTC. Translation: CASNGLAGPTYNEQFF.

The chain links TRBV2 to TRBJ2-2, with D tentatively TRBD2 (5 bases). This CDR3 contains 15 residues. The ends were cut back, 7 bases at V and 0 bases at J, with 12 bases in the middle. Germline V gene lookup returns CDR1 SNHLY and CDR2 FYNNEI. In DNA, the CDR3 is TGTGCCAGCAAAACCGGGATTTCGAACACCGGGGAGCTGTTTTTT. This encodes CASKTGISNTGELFF. Supplemented by reference TRBV2 and TRBJ2-2, the full variable domain reads EPEVTQTPSHQVTQMGQEVILRCVPISNHLYFYWYRQILGQKVEFLVSFYNNEISEKSEIFDDQFSVERPDGSNFTLKIRSTKLEDSAMYFCASKTGISNTGELFFGEGSRLTVL.

The chain is built from TRBV7-9 and TRBJ2-5, with TRBD1 matching over 7 bases. Unmatched junction bases numbered 19, after V lost 5 bases and J lost 7 bases. CDR1 and CDR2 from the germline V gene are SEHNR and FQNEAQ (reference sequence). CDR3 size: 17 residues. The CDR3 coding sequence is TGTGCCAGCAGCCCAAGACAGAGAGCACAGGGGAAAGGGACCCAGTACTTC. This translates into CASSPRQRAQGKGTQYF.

Here the CDR3 reads CAIATGGTEQYF. The DNA of the CDR3 is TGTGCCATCGCGACAGGGGGTACCGAGCAGTACTTC. The chain carries TRBV10-3 and TRBJ2-7, with 9 bases identical to TRBD1. Per the germline V gene, CDR1 is ENHRY and CDR2 is SYGVKD. This CDR3 has 12 residues. Trimming at V came to 8 bases and at J to 6 bases, leaving 5 bases not matched to a gene.

This rearrangement joins TRBV11-2 to TRBJ2-7; 13 positions agree with TRBD2. J was trimmed by 3 bases and V by 5 bases; bases with no gene match: 4. This CDR3 is built from 15 residues. Germline CDR1 and CDR2: SGHAT and FQNNGV. CDR3 nucleotides: TGTGCCAGCAGCGACCGACTAGCGGGAGGCTACGAGCAGTACTTC. Protein: CASSDRLAGGYEQYF.

The rearrangement joins TRBV28 to TRBJ1-2; D gene unclear. V was clipped by 6 bases and J by 3 bases, with 23 bases between them. CDR3 length equals 17 residues. Germline values: CDR1 MDHEN, CDR2 SYDVKM. The CDR3 here is CASSRYPPRETDYGYTF. In DNA form, the CDR3 reads TGTGCCAGCAGCCGATACCCCCCACGGGAGACCGACTATGGCTACACCTTC.

This chain uses TRBV5-8 with TRBJ2-7; 8 bases fit TRBD1. Germline lookup yields CDR1 SGHTS and CDR2 YDEGEE. The V segment lost 3 bases and the J segment 5 bases; nucleotides outside the gene matches: 10. The CDR3 is made up of 15 amino acids. The CDR3 bases are TGTGCCAGCAGCTCTGGGACAGGCCCTTTGGACGAGCAGTACTTC. As protein: CASSSGTGPLDEQYF.

The chain employs TRBV5-5 and TRBJ2-7, with D uncertain. From germline, CDR1 is SGHKS and CDR2 YYEKEE (reference sequence). V was clipped by 0 bases and J by 0 bases, with 7 bases between them. The CDR3 sequence is 14 residues long. In nucleotides, the CDR3 is TGTGCCAGCAGCTTGGACGTATTCTCCTACGAGCAGTACTTC. Amino acid sequence: CASSLDVFSYEQYF.

This clone appeared a single time. In DNA form, the CDR3 reads TGTGCCAGCAGCAGGGGGGGTGCCACAGATACGCAGTATTTT. As protein: CASSRGGATDTQYF. This chain connects TRBV5-4 to TRBJ2-3; D is perhaps TRBD2 (7 bases). The CDR3 spans 14 residues. Per germline, CDR1 SGHNT and CDR2 YYREEE (reference sequence). The V end was cut by 4 bases, the J end by 2 bases, with 11 bases between.